What follows are 32 T cell receptor beta chains derived from one specimen sequenced in a study of Graves' ophthalmopathy and Graves' hyperthyroidism. The authors amplified TCR beta CDR3 regions from RNA transcripts. HTBI primers primed a first-round RT-PCR, and a second-round multiplex PCR followed. TCRdb redid the calling of the multiplex PCR reads with MiXCR, one entry per CDR3 protein. Of 350,000 or so distinct CDR3 sequences in the sample, roughly 15% were seen once. Specimen: peripheral blood. These receptor sequences come from an adult man with Graves' ophthalmopathy.

This clonotype was seen many times. In nucleotides, the CDR3 is TGCAGCGTGCGACAGGGAGGGAGTAATCAGCCCCAGCATTTT. It is translated as CSVRQGGSNQPQHF. This chain joins TRBV29-1 and TRBJ1-5; 7 bases align to TRBD1. The J segment lost 4 bases and the V segment lost 6 bases, leaving 9 bases of the junction unmatched. Germline lookup yields CDR1 SQVTM and CDR2 ANQGSEA. The CDR3 spans 14 residues.

The rearrangement links TRBV11-2 to TRBJ1-2, with a weak D call TRBD1 (5 bases). V lost 2 bases, J lost 0 bases, and 13 bases lay in between. CDR3 length: 16 amino acids. The germline gives CDR1 SGHAT, CDR2 FQNNGV. This CDR3 is CASSLMWDLANYGYTF. The DNA for the CDR3 is TGTGCCAGCAGCTTAATGTGGGACCTTGCTAACTATGGCTACACCTTC.

This clonotype was seen repeatedly, ten times or more. Here the CDR3 omits its conserved ending phenylalanine or tryptophan, so a read error is the likely source. The chain recombines TRBV20-1 with TRBJ2-7, with 14 bases aligning to TRBD2. The CDR3 totals 19 residues. The V segment lost 0 bases and the J segment 1 base; nucleotides outside the gene matches: 11. Germline assignment: CDR1 DFQATT and CDR2 SNEGSKA (reference sequence). CDR3 DNA: TGCAGTGCTAGAGATAGGACTAGCGGGAGGTATACCCTGTCCTACGAGCAGTACCTC. Amino acids: CSARDRTSGRYTLSYEQYL.

This clonotype was observed at least ten times. CDR3 residues: CASSFYPGAAQETQYF. CDR3 bases: TGTGCCAGCAGTTTCTACCCCGGGGCAGCACAAGAGACCCAGTACTTC. The chain combines TRBV28 with TRBJ2-5; D tentatively fits TRBD1 or TRBD2 (5 bases each). Germline V gives CDR1 MDHEN, CDR2 SYDVKM. This CDR3 has 16 residues. V lost 3 bases and J lost 2, with 16 bases in between. Combining the CDR3 with reference TRBV28 and TRBJ2-5 gives the whole variable domain DVKVTQSSRYLVKRTGEKVFLECVQDMDHENMFWYRQDPGLGLRLIYFSYDVKMKEKGDIPEGYSVSREKKERFSLILESASTNQTSMYLCASSFYPGAAQETQYFGPGTRLLVL.

This clonotype was observed many times. V usage is TRBV7-2 and J usage is TRBJ2-7; perhaps D is TRBD1 or TRBD2 (5 bases each). V gave up 4 bases and J gave up 0 bases, with 13 bases separating them. Per germline, CDR1 SGHTA and CDR2 FQGNSA. The CDR3 length is 15 residues. For the CDR3, the DNA is TGTGCCAGCAGCTCTCCGGGACGGAGCTCCTACGAGCAGTACTTC. This gives the protein CASSSPGRSSYEQYF.

This clonotype was detected ten times or more. The rearrangement joins TRBV12-3 or TRBV12-4 to TRBJ1-2; D gene uncertain. The CDR3 loop spans 16 amino acids. V was trimmed by 3 bases and J by 5 bases, leaving 19 bases between them. The CDR3 loop is CASSFGVREIKYGYTF. The CDR3 region has the DNA TGTGCCAGCAGTTTCGGGGTCAGAGAAATAAAGTATGGCTACACCTTC.

The rearrangement links TRBV6-1 to TRBJ1-6, with D unclear. The germline V gene encodes CDR1 MNHNS and CDR2 SASEGT. This CDR3 region has 12 residues. Trimming left V 7 bases short and J 5 bases short, with 6 bases between. CDR3 region: CASTRDNSPLHF. For the CDR3, the DNA is TGTGCCAGCACCAGAGATAATTCACCCCTCCACTTT.

This clonotype was detected ten times or more. The chain combines TRBV4-1 with TRBJ1-5, with D possibly matching TRBD1 (6 bases). The CDR3 has 17 residues. In germline, CDR1 is MGHRA, CDR2 YSYEKL. Between the trimmed V and J ends, which lost 5 bases and 8 bases, there was a span of 25 bases. The CDR3 nucleotides read TGCGCCAGCAGCTCTGGTCAGGGGCCGGTTGAGGGGGAGCCCCAGCATTTT. Its translation: CASSSGQGPVEGEPQHF.

This clonotype was counted ten times or more. V gene TRBV2 combines with J gene TRBJ1-6, with TRBD1 identical over 8 bases. Losses at the gene ends were 7 bases for V and 6 bases for J; bases not matched to a gene: 8. The length of the CDR3 is 15 residues. Germline assignment: CDR1 SNHLY and CDR2 FYNNEI. CDR3 region: CASTGDRFSNSPLHF. The CDR3 nucleotides are TGTGCCAGCACGGGGGACAGGTTCTCTAATTCACCCCTCCACTTT. Full variable domain (missing parts from reference TRBV2 and TRBJ1-6): EPEVTQTPSHQVTQMGQEVILRCVPISNHLYFYWYRQILGQKVEFLVSFYNNEISEKSEIFDDQFSVERPDGSNFTLKIRSTKLEDSAMYFCASTGDRFSNSPLHFGNGTRLTVT.

Many counts were recorded for this clonotype. J is TRBJ2-7 and V is TRBV6-1; 9 bases are shared with TRBD1. This CDR3 spans 14 amino acids. With 7 bases clipped from V and 3 bases from J, the junction kept 7 bases outside the gene matches. CDR1 is MNHNS, CDR2 SASEGT, per germline. This CDR3 is CASTSGQGHYEQYF. CDR3 nucleotides: TGTGCCAGCACCTCGGGACAGGGTCACTACGAGCAGTACTTC.

This clonotype was seen ten or more times. The chain couples TRBV13 to TRBJ1-1; possible D gene TRBD1, 5 bases. Trimming stripped 5 bases from V and 1 base from J, with 11 bases between. Germline V CDR1 and CDR2: PRHDT, FYEKMQ (reference sequence). This CDR3 spans 14 amino acids. The chain's CDR3 is CASSPWGGNTEAFF. For the CDR3, the DNA is TGTGCCAGCAGCCCCTGGGGGGGGAACACTGAAGCTTTCTTT.

This clonotype was counted at least ten times. The chain has TRBV27 and TRBJ1-3; possible D gene TRBD1, 6 bases. The CDR3 sequence is 16 residues long. The V gene lost 3 bases and the J gene lost 0 bases, with 12 bases spanning the gap. Germline CDR1 reads MNHEY; CDR2 reads SMNVEV (reference sequence). The CDR3 protein is CASSFGQSFSGNTIYF. DNA for the CDR3: TGTGCCAGCAGTTTCGGACAGTCTTTCTCTGGAAACACCATATATTTT.

About this clonotype itself: A read error may explain this, as a much larger clone is one base away. Because it lacks the conserved phenylalanine or tryptophan at the end, this CDR3 is likely a read error. The chain employs TRBV10-1 and TRBJ2-2; 12 bases are shared with TRBD2. J was trimmed by 5 bases and V by 6 bases; bases with no gene match: 10. The CDR3 covers 17 residues. The germline gives CDR1 WNHNN, CDR2 SYGVQD (reference sequence). The CDR3 region is CASSQTSGSFGTGELFS. The CDR3 DNA sequence: TGCGCCAGCAGCCAGACTAGCGGGAGTTTTGGAACCGGGGAGCTGTTTTCT.

This clonotype was detected many times. J is TRBJ1-5 and V is TRBV2, with 7 bases that match TRBD1. V shed 6 bases, J shed 2 bases, and the junction held 7 bases outside the gene matches. The CDR3 runs 15 residues. Looked up from germline, CDR1 is SNHLY and CDR2 is FYNNEI. The CDR3 region is CASSPDRARNQPQHF. Here the CDR3 DNA reads TGTGCCAGCAGCCCCGACAGGGCTCGCAATCAGCCCCAGCATTTT.

This clonotype has a handful of counts. The chain employs TRBV7-2 and TRBJ1-5, with D perhaps matching TRBD1 (5 bases). V was cut by 1 base and J by 3 bases, with 10 bases left in between. Germline CDR1 and CDR2: SGHTA and FQGNSA. CDR3 size: 15 residues. In DNA, the CDR3 is TGTGCCAGCAGCTTAGGGTCAGGGTCCAATCAGCCCCAGCATTTT. Its protein product is CASSLGSGSNQPQHF.

This clonotype was counted many times. V is TRBV7-2 and J is TRBJ1-1; D might be TRBD1 (5 bases). Deletions cut 3 bases from V and 4 bases from J, with 9 bases between. The CDR3 is 13 amino acids. The germline CDR1 and CDR2 sequences are SGHTA and FQGNSA. The CDR3 loop reads CASSLMQGTEAFF. CDR3 nucleotide sequence: TGTGCCAGCAGCTTGATGCAGGGCACTGAAGCTTTCTTT.

The chain joins TRBV6-5 to TRBJ2-7; D is undetermined. The V gene's germline CDR1 is MNHEY and CDR2 SVGAGI. V was pared by 0 bases and J by 0 bases, with 9 bases between. The CDR3 is 15 amino acids. CDR3: CASSYSIVPSYEQYF. CDR3 bases: TGTGCCAGCAGTTACTCGATTGTACCCTCCTACGAGCAGTACTTC.

Ten or more counts support this clonotype. The chain couples TRBV7-3 to TRBJ2-2, with D unclear. The CDR3 has 14 amino acids. Germline V gives CDR1 SGHTA, CDR2 FQGTGA. Deletions cut 3 bases from V and 3 bases from J, with 8 bases between. CDR3 loop: CASSFRADTGELFF. CDR3 DNA sequence: TGTGCCAGCAGCTTTAGGGCCGACACCGGGGAGCTGTTTTTT.

This clonotype appeared many times. The CDR3 spells CASSSSFTGELFF. The CDR3 DNA reads TGTGCCAGCAGTTCCAGTTTCACCGGGGAGCTGTTTTTT. The rearrangement links TRBV12-3 or TRBV12-4 to TRBJ2-2; D not certain. The V and J ends lost 4 bases and 4 bases respectively, with 7 bases between them. The CDR3 contains 13 residues.

The V and J genes are TRBV28 and TRBJ2-7; tentative D call: TRBD1 (5 bases). Germline V gives CDR1 MDHEN, CDR2 SYDVKM. This CDR3 is built from 15 residues. Trimming shortened V by 7 bases and J by 2 bases, and 18 bases separated the two germline ends. CDR3: CASTAEVWGPYEQYF. CDR3 nucleotide sequence: TGTGCCAGCACTGCCGAGGTGTGGGGCCCCTACGAGCAGTACTTC.

This clonotype was observed at least ten times. The gene calls are TRBV30 and TRBJ2-7, with D hard to call. This CDR3 comprises 12 residues. V lost 2 bases to trimming and J lost 4 bases, with 9 bases between them. Germline V gene sequence: CDR1 GTSNPN, CDR2 SVGIG (reference sequence). The CDR3 spells CAWSRNGYEQYF. CDR3 nucleotides: TGTGCCTGGAGTCGAAATGGTTACGAGCAGTACTTC.

This clonotype was found many times. V usage is TRBV18 and J usage is TRBJ2-7, with 7 bases that match TRBD1. Germline values: CDR1 KGHSH, CDR2 LQKENI. The ends lost 3 bases at V and 4 bases at J; junction bases unmatched: 9. The CDR3 totals 15 residues. CDR3 loop: CASSPGLGTDYEQYF. The CDR3 nucleotides are TGTGCCAGCTCACCCGGCTTGGGGACAGATTACGAGCAGTACTTC.

V usage is TRBV6-2 or TRBV6-3 and J usage is TRBJ2-5; TRBD1 aligns across 9 bases. The germline CDR1 and CDR2 sequences are MNHEY and SVGEGT. This CDR3 region has 14 residues. The V and J ends lost 5 bases and 7 bases, in that order; junction bases with no gene match: 8. The CDR3 nucleotides read TGTGCCAGCAGTCTTCGGGACAGGGAAGGGACCCAGTACTTC. Encoded protein: CASSLRDREGTQYF.

This clonotype appeared many times. The V call is TRBV4-1, the J call TRBJ2-7, with 10 bases identical to TRBD1. Germline values: CDR1 MGHRA, CDR2 YSYEKL. V was clipped by 3 bases and J by 2 bases; unmatched bases: 4. The CDR3 has 15 amino acids. CDR3 bases: TGCGCCAGCAGCCAGACAGGGGGCTTTACCTACGAGCAGTACTTC. Its protein product is CASSQTGGFTYEQYF.

This clonotype was detected many times. The chain links TRBV20-1 to TRBJ2-5, with 9 bases identical to TRBD2. The CDR3 runs to 14 residues. Germline-derived CDR1 and CDR2 are DFQATT and SNEGSKA (reference sequence). The ends lost 3 bases at V and 0 bases at J; junction bases unmatched: 2. The CDR3 spells CSARASGNQETQYF. The DNA of the CDR3 is TGCAGTGCTAGGGCTAGCGGGAACCAAGAGACCCAGTACTTC.

This clonotype was detected many times. The genes are TRBV7-3 and TRBJ1-1; TRBD1 matches at 11 bases. V was clipped by 6 bases and J by 4 bases; unmatched bases: 7. Per the germline V gene, CDR1 is SGHTA and CDR2 is FQGTGA. The CDR3 is 15 residues long. The CDR3 loop is CASRSTDRGPTEAFF. The CDR3 DNA follows: TGTGCCAGCAGATCGACGGACAGGGGGCCCACTGAAGCTTTCTTT.

The sample holds many counts of this clonotype. The J gene is TRBJ2-2, the V gene TRBV6-2 or TRBV6-3; D ambiguous. The CDR3 consists of 14 residues. Trimming took 7 bases from V and 6 from J, leaving 15 bases between them. Germline V gives CDR1 MNHEY, CDR2 SVGEGT. The CDR3 coding sequence is TGTGCCAGCACCCCGGTCTTGTCTCCCGGGGAGCTGTTTTTT. Encoded protein: CASTPVLSPGELFF.

This clonotype appeared many times. The chain links TRBV6-2 or TRBV6-3 to TRBJ2-5; weak D call: TRBD2 (6 bases). The germline V gene encodes CDR1 MNHEY and CDR2 SVGEGT. CDR3 length equals 15 residues. The V and J ends lost 6 bases and 1 base respectively, with 15 bases between them. Written as DNA, the CDR3 is TGTGCCAGCAGACTAACTCCGGGACTCCAAGAGACCCAGTACTTC. Residues: CASRLTPGLQETQYF.

This clonotype showed up many times. The V call is TRBV28, the J call TRBJ2-5; unclear D gene. Per germline, CDR1 MDHEN and CDR2 SYDVKM. V lost 6 bases, J lost 4 bases, and 15 bases lay in between. The CDR3 is 14 residues long. The CDR3 DNA reads as TGTGCCAGCAGCCCCTTGAGGTTACTAGAGACCCAGTACTTC. As protein: CASSPLRLLETQYF.

This clonotype was observed a few times. The rearrangement uses TRBV11-2 and TRBJ2-1; D not certain. Germline loops: CDR1 SGHAT, CDR2 FQNNGV. This CDR3 is 14 amino acids long. V was trimmed by 2 bases and J by 10 bases, leaving 15 bases between them. The CDR3 here is CASSLWTAVGEQFF. The CDR3 DNA is TGTGCCAGCAGCTTATGGACGGCAGTTGGCGAGCAGTTCTTC.

This clonotype was seen many times. This sequence joins TRBV2 and TRBJ1-5; D not certain. Germline CDR1 is SNHLY and CDR2 is FYNNEI. The V gene lost 8 bases and the J gene lost 6 bases, with 20 bases spanning the gap. This CDR3 has 15 residues. The CDR3 spells CASSGGGGLGQPQHF. The CDR3 DNA reads TGTGCCAGCTCAGGTGGAGGTGGCCTGGGTCAGCCCCAGCATTTT.

The chain couples TRBV11-2 to TRBJ2-5, with 7 bases aligning to TRBD1. The CDR3 length is 15 residues. Trimming cost V 5 bases and J 1 base; bases outside gene matches: 7. Germline lookup yields CDR1 SGHAT and CDR2 FQNNGV. CDR3 sequence: CASSQTGQVQETQYF. CDR3 nucleotide sequence: TGTGCCAGCAGCCAAACCGGACAGGTCCAAGAGACCCAGTACTTC.